A selection of T cell receptor beta chains follows, all from one sample in a study of CD4+ T cells in melanoma. Produced via immunoSEQ multiplex PCR; TCRdb's table is partial and in-frame only. The repertoire holds 45,000 or so clones, with roughly 89% as singletons. Sequenced sample: peripheral blood. Receptors originate from a human donor with melanoma. Each CDR3 is given with its conserved first and last residue. D genes are given only for firm matches.

NA TRBV30 CAWSVPRTEYEQYF
NA TRBV29-1 CSVDPPRPQNTEAFF
NA TRBV9 CASSVGALSSYNSPLHF
NA TRBV5-8 CASSLARGVTTNEKLFF
TRBD1 TRBV2 CASSEGGQGVYGYTF
NA TRBV2 CASSAQGGLNTGELFF
NA TRBV28 CASSGWTEGNTEAFF
NA TRBV30 CAWSNSVGTQYF
NA TRBV5-1 CASSLRAGQYEQYF
NA TRBV4-2 CASSQGVGNYGYTF
TRBD1 TRBV18 CASSTGQGRNTDTQYF
NA TRBV25-1 CASSGPGWGQPQHF
NA TRBV7-8 CASSLNSRYEQYF
NA TRBV4-1 CASSQGLRLNTGELFF
TRBD1 TRBV6-6 CASTGDRVDGYTF
NA TRBV6-5 CASSSPHGTRYEQYF
NA TRBV5-8 CASSFRDRSSGANVLTF
NA TRBV6-1 CASRGAEDTQYF
NA TRBV18 CASSPGRQNLLSINQPQHF
NA TRBV4-1 CASSQDPASRDEQFF
NA TRBV2 CASSWVGGNEQFF
NA TRBV7-9 CASSPRDGSSYNEQFF
TRBD2 TRBV7-8 CASSLTGGSYEQYF
NA TRBV28 CASSLWAGSNTEAFF
NA TRBV5-4 CASSSTAVDTIYF
NA TRBV6-5 CASSYSQGNYGYTF
NA TRBV5-6 CASSYLTGTNYGYTF
NA TRBV28 CASTLNEYNSPLHF
NA TRBV5-4 CASSLNSGISPLHF
NA TRBV5-4 CASSPSGLPGANVLTF
NA TRBV7-9 CASSLTRGSNEKLFF
TRBD1 TRBV5-1 CASSAGTGGNRQPQHF
TRBD1 TRBV6-6 CASSGQVYGYTF
TRBD2 TRBV7-8 CASSLDGTRELFF
NA TRBV15 CATSRGGFSEQYF
NA TRBV11-3 CASSLGSGNTIYF
TRBD2 TRBV7-3 CASSPSGGGTDTQYF
NA TRBV16 CASSQSRDGLYGYTF
NA TRBV11-2 CASSLGRTYGYTF
NA TRBV7-2 CASSLVGVTNEKLFF
NA TRBV5-6 CASSLGEYSYNEQFF
TRBD1 TRBV5-1 CASSPGDREVYGYTF
NA TRBV5-1 CASSLAGWDNQPQHF